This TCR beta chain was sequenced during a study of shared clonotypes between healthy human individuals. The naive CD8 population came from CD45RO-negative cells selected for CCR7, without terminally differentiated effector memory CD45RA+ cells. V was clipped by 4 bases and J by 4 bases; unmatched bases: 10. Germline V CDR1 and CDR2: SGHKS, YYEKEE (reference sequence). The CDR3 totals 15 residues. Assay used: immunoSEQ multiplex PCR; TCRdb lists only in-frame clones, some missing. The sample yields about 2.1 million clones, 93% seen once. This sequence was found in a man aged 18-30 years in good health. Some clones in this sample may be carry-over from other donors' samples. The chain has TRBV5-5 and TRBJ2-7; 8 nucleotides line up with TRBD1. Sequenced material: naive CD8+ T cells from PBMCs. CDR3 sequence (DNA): TGTGCCAGCAGCGCGGACAGGGTTTCTACGTACGAGCAGTACTTC. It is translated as CASSADRVSTYEQYF.